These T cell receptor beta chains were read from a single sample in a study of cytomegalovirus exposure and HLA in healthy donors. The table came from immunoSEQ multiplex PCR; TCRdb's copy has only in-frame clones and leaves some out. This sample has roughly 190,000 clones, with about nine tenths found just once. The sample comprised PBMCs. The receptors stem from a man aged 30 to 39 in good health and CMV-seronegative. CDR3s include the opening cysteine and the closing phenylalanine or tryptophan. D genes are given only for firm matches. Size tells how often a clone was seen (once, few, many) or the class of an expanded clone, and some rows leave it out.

cdr3_aa: CASRIGGGGQETQYF; cdr3_nt: TGTGCCAGCAGGATAGGGGGAGGGGGACAAGAGACCCAGTACTTC; j_call: TRBJ2-5; d_call: .; v_call: TRBV6-5; clone_size: .
cdr3_aa: CASSRPPGQQETQYF; cdr3_nt: TGTGCCAGCAGTCGACCCCCGGGACAGCAAGAGACCCAGTACTTC; j_call: TRBJ2-5; d_call: TRBD1; v_call: TRBV7-2; clone_size: .
cdr3_aa: CASSSPVNTEAFF; cdr3_nt: TGTGCCAGCAGCTCCCCAGTGAACACTGAAGCTTTCTTT; j_call: TRBJ1-1; d_call: .; v_call: TRBV7-9; clone_size: .
cdr3_aa: CASKERRAKRETQYF; cdr3_nt: TGTGCCAGCAAAGAACGGAGGGCCAAGCGAGAGACCCAGTACTTC; j_call: TRBJ2-5; d_call: .; v_call: TRBV27; clone_size: .
cdr3_aa: CASSLRQGPSPQHF; cdr3_nt: TGTGCCAGCAGTTTAAGACAGGGGCCCTCTCCCCAGCATTTT; j_call: TRBJ1-5; d_call: TRBD1; v_call: TRBV28; clone_size: .
cdr3_aa: CASSSSPGMRTFF; cdr3_nt: TGTGCCAGCAGCTCCTCTCCAGGGATGAGGACTTTCTTT; j_call: TRBJ1-1; d_call: .; v_call: TRBV13; clone_size: .
cdr3_aa: CASRLAGGIDTQYF; cdr3_nt: TGTGCCAGCAGACTAGCGGGAGGCATAGATACGCAGTATTTT; j_call: TRBJ2-3; d_call: TRBD2; v_call: TRBV2; clone_size: .
cdr3_aa: CASSLGTGQETQYF; cdr3_nt: TGTGCCAGCAGCCTGGGCACAGGCCAAGAGACCCAGTACTTC; j_call: TRBJ2-5; d_call: .; v_call: TRBV5-4; clone_size: once
cdr3_aa: CASSQYYEQYF; cdr3_nt: TGTGCCAGCAGTCAGTATTACGAGCAGTACTTC; j_call: TRBJ2-7; d_call: .; v_call: TRBV2; clone_size: .
cdr3_aa: CASSPQGQPEQYF; cdr3_nt: TGTGCCAGCAGTCCCCAGGGACAGCCGGAGCAGTACTTC; j_call: TRBJ2-7; d_call: TRBD1; v_call: TRBV6-5; clone_size: .
cdr3_aa: CASSSGGGGSNQPQHF; cdr3_nt: TGCGCCAGCAGCTCGGGGGGAGGCGGAAGCAATCAGCCCCAGCATTTT; j_call: TRBJ1-5; d_call: .; v_call: TRBV5-1; clone_size: .
cdr3_aa: CAIATGQQETQYF; cdr3_nt: TGTGCCATCGCAACGGGACAGCAAGAGACCCAGTACTTC; j_call: TRBJ2-5; d_call: TRBD1; v_call: TRBV10-3; clone_size: .
cdr3_aa: CASSPIQGGEQYF; cdr3_nt: TGTGCCAGCTCGCCAATACAGGGTGGCGAGCAGTACTTC; j_call: TRBJ2-7; d_call: .; v_call: TRBV18; clone_size: .
cdr3_aa: CASSIEPIGTQYF; cdr3_nt: TGTGCCAGTAGTATTGAGCCCATTGGTACGCAGTATTTT; j_call: TRBJ2-3; d_call: .; v_call: TRBV19; clone_size: once
cdr3_aa: CASSSEAGAYEQYF; cdr3_nt: TGTGCCAGCAGCTCCGAAGCGGGGGCCTACGAGCAGTACTTC; j_call: TRBJ2-7; d_call: TRBD2; v_call: TRBV7-9; clone_size: .
cdr3_aa: CASTTRLAGFNEQFF; cdr3_nt: TGTGCCAGCACAACCAGACTAGCAGGTTTCAATGAGCAGTTCTTC; j_call: TRBJ2-1; d_call: TRBD2; v_call: TRBV27; clone_size: .
cdr3_aa: CASSFYQGRDTEAFF; cdr3_nt: TGTGCCAGCAGCTTCTACCAGGGAAGGGACACTGAAGCTTTCTTT; j_call: TRBJ1-1; d_call: .; v_call: TRBV7-9; clone_size: .
cdr3_aa: CASSLSAGMNTEAFF; cdr3_nt: TGTGCCAGCAGTTTATCAGCAGGTATGAACACTGAAGCTTTCTTT; j_call: TRBJ1-1; d_call: .; v_call: TRBV27; clone_size: .
cdr3_aa: CATSNQREAQPQHF; cdr3_nt: TGTGCCACCAGCAATCAAAGGGAGGCTCAGCCCCAGCATTTT; j_call: TRBJ1-5; d_call: .; v_call: TRBV15; clone_size: .
cdr3_aa: CASSLMGLADNEQFF; cdr3_nt: TGTGCCAGCAGCTTGATGGGACTAGCCGACAATGAGCAGTTCTTC; j_call: TRBJ2-1; d_call: TRBD2; v_call: TRBV11-3; clone_size: once
cdr3_aa: CASSPRTAWDTEAFF; cdr3_nt: TGTGCCAGCTCACCCCGGACAGCCTGGGACACTGAAGCTTTCTTT; j_call: TRBJ1-1; d_call: .; v_call: TRBV18; clone_size: once
cdr3_aa: CAISEKLVIPTDTQYF; cdr3_nt: TGTGCCATCAGTGAGAAACTAGTGATTCCAACAGATACGCAGTATTTT; j_call: TRBJ2-3; d_call: .; v_call: TRBV10-3; clone_size: .
cdr3_aa: CASKAGTGEYNEQFF; cdr3_nt: TGTGCCAGCAAAGCCGGGACAGGGGAATACAATGAGCAGTTCTTC; j_call: TRBJ2-1; d_call: TRBD1; v_call: TRBV27; clone_size: .
cdr3_aa: CASSSSRPPATYGYTF; cdr3_nt: TGTGCCAGCAGCTCGAGCAGGCCCCCCGCTACCTATGGCTACACCTTC; j_call: TRBJ1-2; d_call: .; v_call: TRBV5-5; clone_size: .
cdr3_aa: CASSVGQRETQYF; cdr3_nt: TGTGCCAGCAGTGTGGGACAGAGGGAGACCCAGTACTTC; j_call: TRBJ2-5; d_call: TRBD1; v_call: TRBV2; clone_size: .
cdr3_aa: CASSSIWANRHEQYF; cdr3_nt: TGTGCCAGCAGCTCGATCTGGGCTAACCGGCACGAGCAGTACTTC; j_call: TRBJ2-7; d_call: .; v_call: TRBV7-2; clone_size: .
cdr3_aa: CASGRGGQYF; cdr3_nt: TGTGCCAGCGGGAGGGGAGGGCAGTATTTT; j_call: TRBJ2-3; d_call: TRBD2; v_call: TRBV5-6; clone_size: .
cdr3_aa: CASRTGTGVCLNIQYF; cdr3_nt: TGTGCCAGCAGAACCGGGACAGGGGTCTGTTTAAACATTCAGTACTTC; j_call: TRBJ2-4; d_call: .; v_call: TRBV21-1; clone_size: .
cdr3_aa: CASSLSGQAQQPQHF; cdr3_nt: TGTGCCAGCAGCCTTTCTGGACAGGCGCAGCAGCCCCAGCATTTT; j_call: TRBJ1-5; d_call: TRBD1; v_call: TRBV7-2; clone_size: .
cdr3_aa: CASSQELAGLGVYEQYF; cdr3_nt: TGCGCCAGCAGCCAAGAGTTGGCAGGACTAGGAGTTTACGAGCAGTACTTC; j_call: TRBJ2-7; d_call: TRBD2; v_call: TRBV4-1; clone_size: medium-sized
cdr3_aa: CASMAGVGTYEQYF; cdr3_nt: TGTGCCAGCATGGCGGGGGTAGGGACCTACGAGCAGTACTTC; j_call: TRBJ2-7; d_call: TRBD2; v_call: TRBV6-1; clone_size: .
cdr3_aa: CASSEPGQGTTGELFF; cdr3_nt: TGTGCCAGCAGTGAACCGGGACAGGGGACCACCGGGGAGCTGTTTTTT; j_call: TRBJ2-2; d_call: TRBD1; v_call: TRBV2; clone_size: once
cdr3_aa: CAISETSGGLYEQYF; cdr3_nt: TGTGCCATCAGTGAGACTAGCGGGGGGCTCTACGAGCAGTACTTC; j_call: TRBJ2-7; d_call: TRBD2; v_call: TRBV10-3; clone_size: once
cdr3_aa: CASSQGWTDTQYF; cdr3_nt: TGTGCCAGCAGTCAGGGGTGGACAGATACGCAGTATTTT; j_call: TRBJ2-3; d_call: .; v_call: TRBV2; clone_size: .
cdr3_aa: CASSHTQGPNTEAFF; cdr3_nt: TGTGCCAGCAGCCATACACAGGGGCCGAACACTGAAGCTTTCTTT; j_call: TRBJ1-1; d_call: TRBD1; v_call: TRBV14; clone_size: once
cdr3_aa: CAWTGWAHTDTQYF; cdr3_nt: TGTGCCTGGACAGGGTGGGCCCACACAGATACGCAGTATTTT; j_call: TRBJ2-3; d_call: .; v_call: TRBV30; clone_size: .
cdr3_aa: CASSQQGDKDTEAFF; cdr3_nt: TGTGCCAGCAGCCAACAGGGGGATAAGGACACTGAAGCTTTCTTT; j_call: TRBJ1-1; d_call: TRBD1; v_call: TRBV4-2; clone_size: .
cdr3_aa: CASSPAGGGGELFF; cdr3_nt: TGTGCCAGTAGTCCGGCAGGGGGCGGGGGGGAGCTGTTTTTT; j_call: TRBJ2-2; d_call: TRBD1; v_call: TRBV19; clone_size: .
cdr3_aa: CASSPDGRSYGYTF; cdr3_nt: TGTGCCAGCAGCCCCGATGGGCGAAGCTATGGCTACACCTTC; j_call: TRBJ1-2; d_call: .; v_call: TRBV5-4; clone_size: .
cdr3_aa: CSVFTSGANVLTF; cdr3_nt: TGCAGCGTCTTTACTTCTGGGGCCAACGTCCTGACTTTC; j_call: TRBJ2-6; d_call: .; v_call: TRBV29-1; clone_size: .
cdr3_aa: CASSRTSGGETQYF; cdr3_nt: TGTGCCAGCAGCCGGACTAGCGGGGGGGAGACCCAGTACTTC; j_call: TRBJ2-5; d_call: TRBD2; v_call: TRBV7-2; clone_size: .
cdr3_aa: CASSEAQLAVQPQHF; cdr3_nt: TGTGCCAGCAGTGAAGCGCAATTAGCGGTTCAGCCCCAGCATTTT; j_call: TRBJ1-5; d_call: .; v_call: TRBV2; clone_size: .
cdr3_aa: CASSLFRTQSGSYEQYF; cdr3_nt: TGTGCCAGCAGTTTATTCCGGACCCAGAGCGGATCCTACGAGCAGTACTTC; j_call: TRBJ2-7; d_call: .; v_call: TRBV28; clone_size: .
cdr3_aa: CASSATSTGNTIYF; cdr3_nt: TGTGCCAGCAGCGCGACAAGTACTGGAAACACCATATATTTT; j_call: TRBJ1-3; d_call: .; v_call: TRBV9; clone_size: .
cdr3_aa: CAISGQLSGANGLTF; cdr3_nt: TGTGCCATCAGTGGACAGCTCTCTGGGGCCAACGGCCTGACTTTC; j_call: TRBJ2-6; d_call: .; v_call: TRBV10-3; clone_size: once
cdr3_aa: CASSLDKRTHTGELFF; cdr3_nt: TGCGCCAGCAGCTTGGATAAGCGGACCCACACCGGGGAGCTGTTTTTT; j_call: TRBJ2-2; d_call: .; v_call: TRBV5-1; clone_size: .
cdr3_aa: CASSPLPGTEAFF; cdr3_nt: TGTGCCAGCAGCCCCCTTCCCGGCACTGAAGCTTTCTTT; j_call: TRBJ1-1; d_call: .; v_call: TRBV11-1; clone_size: .
cdr3_aa: CASSYSTGQDYGYTF; cdr3_nt: TGTGCCAGCAGTTACTCGACCGGACAGGACTATGGCTACACCTTC; j_call: TRBJ1-2; d_call: TRBD1; v_call: TRBV6-5; clone_size: .
cdr3_aa: CASSEWDRSLEQYF; cdr3_nt: TGCGCCAGCAGTGAATGGGACAGGTCCCTCGAGCAGTACTTC; j_call: TRBJ2-7; d_call: TRBD1; v_call: TRBV10-2; clone_size: .
cdr3_aa: CASSRWGQGRYEQYF; cdr3_nt: TGCGCCAGCAGTCGATGGGGACAGGGCCGTTACGAGCAGTACTTC; j_call: TRBJ2-7; d_call: TRBD1; v_call: TRBV10-1; clone_size: .
cdr3_aa: CAWSSDWTGKGQFF; cdr3_nt: TGTGCCTGGAGTTCCGATTGGACAGGGAAGGGTCAGTTCTTC; j_call: TRBJ2-1; d_call: TRBD1; v_call: TRBV30; clone_size: .
cdr3_aa: CAINADSNQPQHF; cdr3_nt: TGTGCCATCAATGCGGATAGCAATCAGCCCCAGCATTTT; j_call: TRBJ1-5; d_call: .; v_call: TRBV10-3; clone_size: once
cdr3_aa: CASSQDRQGALETQYF; cdr3_nt: TGCGCCAGCAGCCAAGATAGACAGGGGGCTCTAGAGACCCAGTACTTC; j_call: TRBJ2-5; d_call: TRBD1; v_call: TRBV4-1; clone_size: .